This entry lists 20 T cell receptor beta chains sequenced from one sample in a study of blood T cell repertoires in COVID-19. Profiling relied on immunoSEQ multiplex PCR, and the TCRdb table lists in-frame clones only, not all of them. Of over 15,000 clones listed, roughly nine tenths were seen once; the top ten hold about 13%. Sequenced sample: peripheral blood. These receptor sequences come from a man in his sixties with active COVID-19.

The CDR3 protein is CASSLGGQIQETQYF. The DNA of the CDR3 is TGTGCCAGCAGCTTAGGGGGACAGATTCAAGAGACCCAGTACTTC. This chain joins TRBV7-9 and TRBJ2-5, with TRBD1 matching over 7 bases. V gave up 1 base and J gave up 2 bases; unmatched junction bases: 4. From germline, CDR1 is SEHNR and CDR2 FQNEAQ (reference sequence). There are 15 residues in the CDR3. Using reference TRBV7-9 and TRBJ2-5 for the parts outside the CDR3, the full variable domain is DTGVSQNPRHKITKRGQNVTFRCDPISEHNRLYWYRQTLGQGPEFLTYFQNEAQLEKSRLLSDRFSAERPKGSFSTLEIQRTEQGDSAMYLCASSLGGQIQETQYFGPGTRLLVL.

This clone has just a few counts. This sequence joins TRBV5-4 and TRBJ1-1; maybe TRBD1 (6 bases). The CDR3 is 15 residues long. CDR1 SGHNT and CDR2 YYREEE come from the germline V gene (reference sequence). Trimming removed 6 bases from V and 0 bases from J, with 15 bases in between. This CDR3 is CASTRGGDMNTEAFF. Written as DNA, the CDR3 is TGTGCCAGCACCAGGGGCGGAGACATGAACACTGAAGCTTTCTTT.

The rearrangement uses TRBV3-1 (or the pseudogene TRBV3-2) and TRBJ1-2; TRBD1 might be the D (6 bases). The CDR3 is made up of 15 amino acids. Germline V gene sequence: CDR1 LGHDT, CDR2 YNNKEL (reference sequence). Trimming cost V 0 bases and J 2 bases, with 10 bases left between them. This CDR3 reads CASSQDLGQNYGYTF. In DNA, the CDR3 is TGTGCCAGCAGCCAAGACTTAGGACAGAACTATGGCTACACCTTC.

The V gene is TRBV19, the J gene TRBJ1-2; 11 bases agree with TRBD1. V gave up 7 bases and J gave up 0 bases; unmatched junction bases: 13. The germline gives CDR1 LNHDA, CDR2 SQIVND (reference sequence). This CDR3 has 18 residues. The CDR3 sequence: CASKIAGTGGTTNYGYTF. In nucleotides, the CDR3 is TGTGCCAGTAAAATCGCCGGGACAGGGGGTACCACTAACTATGGCTACACCTTC.

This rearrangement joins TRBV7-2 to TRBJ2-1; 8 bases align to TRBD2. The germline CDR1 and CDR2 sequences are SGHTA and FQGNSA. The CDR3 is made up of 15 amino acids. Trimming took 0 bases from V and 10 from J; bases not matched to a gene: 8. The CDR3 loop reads CASSLARGAGDEQFF. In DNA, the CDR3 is TGTGCCAGCAGCTTAGCGCGGGGGGCCGGAGACGAGCAGTTCTTC. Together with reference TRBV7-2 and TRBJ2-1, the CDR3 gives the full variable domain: GAGVSQSPSNKVTEKGKDVELRCDPISGHTALYWYRQSLGQGLEFLIYFQGNSAPDKSGLPSDRFSAERTGGSVSTLTIQRTQQEDSAVYLCASSLARGAGDEQFFGPGTRLTVL.

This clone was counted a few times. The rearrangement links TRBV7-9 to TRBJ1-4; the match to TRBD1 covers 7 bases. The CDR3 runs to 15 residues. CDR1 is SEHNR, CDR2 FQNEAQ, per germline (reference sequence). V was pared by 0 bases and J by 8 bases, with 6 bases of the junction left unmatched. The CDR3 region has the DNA TGTGCCAGCAGCTTAGCAGGGGGCGCAAAGGAAAAACTGTTTTTT. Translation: CASSLAGGAKEKLFF.

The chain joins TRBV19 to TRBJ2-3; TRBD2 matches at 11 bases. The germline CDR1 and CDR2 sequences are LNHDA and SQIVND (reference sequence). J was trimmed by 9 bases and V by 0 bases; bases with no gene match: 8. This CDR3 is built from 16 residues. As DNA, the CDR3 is TGTGCCAGTAGTATAGATACTAGCGGGAGAAGTGGGACGCAGTATTTT. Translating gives CASSIDTSGRSGTQYF.

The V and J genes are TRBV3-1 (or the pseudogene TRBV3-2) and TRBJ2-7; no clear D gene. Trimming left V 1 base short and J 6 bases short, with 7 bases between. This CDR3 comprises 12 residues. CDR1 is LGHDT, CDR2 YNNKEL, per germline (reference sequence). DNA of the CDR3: TGTGCCAGCAGCCAAGTCCCCTCCGAGCAGTACTTC. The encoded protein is CASSQVPSEQYF.

The DNA for the CDR3 is TGTGCCAGCAGGAGAGGGAGCGGCTACACCTTC. It specifies CASRRGSGYTF. The chain combines TRBV27 with TRBJ1-2; D call uncertain. V gave up 6 bases and J gave up 8 bases, with 10 bases separating them. Per the germline V gene, CDR1 is MNHEY and CDR2 is SMNVEV (reference sequence). This CDR3 has 11 residues.

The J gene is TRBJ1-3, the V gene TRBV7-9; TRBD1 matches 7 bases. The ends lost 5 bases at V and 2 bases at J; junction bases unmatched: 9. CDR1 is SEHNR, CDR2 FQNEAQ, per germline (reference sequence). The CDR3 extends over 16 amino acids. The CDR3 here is CASSPPGGGAGNTIYF. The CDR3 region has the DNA TGTGCCAGCAGCCCCCCGGGAGGGGGCGCTGGAAACACCATATATTTT.

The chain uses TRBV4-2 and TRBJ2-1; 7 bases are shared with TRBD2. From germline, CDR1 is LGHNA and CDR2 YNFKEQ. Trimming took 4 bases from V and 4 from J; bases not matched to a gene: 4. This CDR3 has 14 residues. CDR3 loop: CASSRRLAYNEQFF. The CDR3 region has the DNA TGTGCCAGCAGCCGAAGACTAGCTTACAATGAGCAGTTCTTC.

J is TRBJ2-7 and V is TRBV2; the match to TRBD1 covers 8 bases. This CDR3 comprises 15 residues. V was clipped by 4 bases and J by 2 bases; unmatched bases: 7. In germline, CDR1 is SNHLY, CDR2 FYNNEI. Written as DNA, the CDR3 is TGTGCCAGCAGTGGCGGGGACAGGCTAACCTACGAGCAGTACTTC. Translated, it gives CASSGGDRLTYEQYF.

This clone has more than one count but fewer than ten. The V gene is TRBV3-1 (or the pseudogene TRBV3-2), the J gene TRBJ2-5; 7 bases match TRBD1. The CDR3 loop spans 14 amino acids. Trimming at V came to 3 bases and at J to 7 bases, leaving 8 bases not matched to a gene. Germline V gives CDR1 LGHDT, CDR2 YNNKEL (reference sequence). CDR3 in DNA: TGTGCCAGCAGCCACCGACAGGGCCGACGGACCCAGTACTTC. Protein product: CASSHRQGRRTQYF.

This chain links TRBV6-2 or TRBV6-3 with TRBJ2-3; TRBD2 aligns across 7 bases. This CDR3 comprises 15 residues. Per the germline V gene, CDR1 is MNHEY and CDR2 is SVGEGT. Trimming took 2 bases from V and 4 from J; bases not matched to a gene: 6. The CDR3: CASSYGAGESDTQYF. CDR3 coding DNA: TGTGCCAGCAGTTACGGCGCGGGAGAATCAGATACGCAGTATTTT.

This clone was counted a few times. The CDR3 region has the DNA TGTGCCAGTAGTATACTTGGGGCAGCGAACACCGGGGAGCTGTTTTTT. Encoded protein: CASSILGAANTGELFF. The chain links TRBV19 to TRBJ2-2; D perhaps matches TRBD1 (5 bases). Trimming left V 2 bases short and J 0 bases short, with 10 bases between. CDR3 length equals 16 residues. CDR1 is LNHDA, CDR2 SQIVND, per germline (reference sequence). The full variable domain, rest sourced from reference TRBV19 and TRBJ2-2, is DGGITQSPKYLFRKEGQNVTLSCEQNLNHDAMYWYRQDPGQGLRLIYYSQIVNDFQKGDIAEGYSVSREKKESFPLTVTSAQKNPTAFYLCASSILGAANTGELFFGEGSRLTVL.

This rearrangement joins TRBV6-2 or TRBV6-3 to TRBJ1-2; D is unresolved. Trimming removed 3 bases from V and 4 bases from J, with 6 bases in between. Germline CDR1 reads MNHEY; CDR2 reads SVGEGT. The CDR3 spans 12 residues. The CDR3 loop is CASSYWSYGYTF. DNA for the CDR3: TGTGCCAGCAGTTATTGGAGCTATGGCTACACCTTC.

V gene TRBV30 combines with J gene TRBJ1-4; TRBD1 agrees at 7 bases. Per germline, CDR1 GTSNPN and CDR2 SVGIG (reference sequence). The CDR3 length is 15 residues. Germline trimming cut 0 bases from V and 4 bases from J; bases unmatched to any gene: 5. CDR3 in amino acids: CAWSVNGQVNEKLFF. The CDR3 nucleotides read TGTGCCTGGAGTGTGAATGGACAGGTTAATGAAAAACTGTTTTTT.

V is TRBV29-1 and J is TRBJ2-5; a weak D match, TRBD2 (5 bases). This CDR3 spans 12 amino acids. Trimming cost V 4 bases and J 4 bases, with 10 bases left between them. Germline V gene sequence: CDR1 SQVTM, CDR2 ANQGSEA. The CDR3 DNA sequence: TGCAGCGTTGTCAAGGAGGCAGAGACCCAGTACTTC. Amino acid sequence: CSVVKEAETQYF.

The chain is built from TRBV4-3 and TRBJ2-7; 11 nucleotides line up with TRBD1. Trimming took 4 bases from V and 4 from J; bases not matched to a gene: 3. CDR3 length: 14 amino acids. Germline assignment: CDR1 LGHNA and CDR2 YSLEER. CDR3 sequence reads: CASSPGTGGYEQYF. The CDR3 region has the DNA TGCGCCAGCAGCCCGGGGACAGGGGGGTACGAGCAGTACTTC.

The CDR3 loop reads CASSLLGQGQYEQYF. In DNA, the CDR3 is TGCGCCAGCAGCCTACTCGGACAGGGGCAATACGAGCAGTACTTC. The V and J genes are TRBV4-1 and TRBJ2-7; TRBD1 aligns across 9 bases. Looked up from germline, CDR1 is MGHRA and CDR2 is YSYEKL. The J segment lost 4 bases and the V segment lost 4 bases, leaving 8 bases of the junction unmatched. The CDR3 is 15 amino acids.